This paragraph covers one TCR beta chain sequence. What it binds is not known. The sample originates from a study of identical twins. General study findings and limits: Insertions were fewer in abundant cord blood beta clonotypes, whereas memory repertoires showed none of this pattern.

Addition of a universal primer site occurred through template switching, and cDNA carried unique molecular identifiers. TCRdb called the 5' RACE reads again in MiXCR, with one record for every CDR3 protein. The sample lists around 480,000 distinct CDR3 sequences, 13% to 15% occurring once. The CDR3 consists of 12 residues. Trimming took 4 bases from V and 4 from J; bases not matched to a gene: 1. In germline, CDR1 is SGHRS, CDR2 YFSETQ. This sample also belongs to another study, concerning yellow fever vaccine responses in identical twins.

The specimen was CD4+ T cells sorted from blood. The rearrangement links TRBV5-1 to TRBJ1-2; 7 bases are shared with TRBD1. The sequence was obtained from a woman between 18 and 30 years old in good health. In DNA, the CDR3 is TGCGCCAGCAGCGCAGGGGGCTATGGCTACACCTTC. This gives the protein CASSAGGYGYTF.